These T cell receptor beta chains were read from a single sample in a study of shared clonotypes between healthy human individuals. The assay was immunoSEQ multiplex PCR, and TCRdb's table has in-frame clones only and misses some. The data contain roughly 2.5 million clones, around 94% of them seen just once; the ten biggest clones take up over 0.12%. The sequencing input was naive CD4+ T cells sorted from blood. Source of these receptors: a man aged 18 to 35 in good health. CDR3s include the opening cysteine and the closing phenylalanine or tryptophan. Fields, in order: V gene, D gene, clone size, J gene, CDR3 protein, CDR3 DNA. D genes are given only for firm matches. Expanded clones get a size class; other rows say once, few or many, or leave the size out.

V: TRBV18; D: .; size: .; J: TRBJ2-1; CDR3: CASSPRVGLDEQFF; DNA: TGTGCCAGCTCACCACGGGTGGGCCTCGATGAGCAGTTCTTC
V: TRBV21-1; D: .; size: .; J: TRBJ1-5; CDR3: CASSKEQTNQPQHF; DNA: TGTGCCAGCAGCAAAGAGCAGACTAATCAGCCCCAGCATTTT
V: TRBV2; D: .; size: .; J: TRBJ1-6; CDR3: CASSRRGGNNSPLHF; DNA: TGTGCCAGCAGCCGAAGAGGGGGTAATAATTCACCCCTCCACTTT
V: TRBV18; D: .; size: .; J: TRBJ2-1; CDR3: CASSSLLTPQTTNEQFF; DNA: TGTGCCAGCTCATCACTACTAACGCCACAAACTACTAATGAGCAGTTCTTC
V: TRBV5-1; D: TRBD1; size: .; J: TRBJ2-7; CDR3: CASSPGQVPSYEQYF; DNA: TGCGCCAGCAGCCCCGGACAGGTCCCTTCCTACGAGCAGTACTTC
V: TRBV5-6; D: .; size: .; J: TRBJ2-7; CDR3: CASSSARLHPSYEQYF; DNA: TGTGCCAGCAGCTCGGCAAGACTCCACCCCTCCTACGAGCAGTACTTC
V: TRBV28; D: TRBD1; size: once; J: TRBJ2-7; CDR3: CASSLSKWGQGVEQYF; DNA: TGTGCCAGCAGTTTAAGTAAGTGGGGACAGGGAGTCGAGCAGTACTTC
V: TRBV29-1; D: .; size: few; J: TRBJ1-2; CDR3: CSVERAYTF; DNA: TGCAGCGTTGAAAGGGCCTACACCTTC
V: TRBV30; D: .; size: .; J: TRBJ1-6; CDR3: CAWSVRSSTGGSPLHF; DNA: TGTGCCTGGAGTGTACGTTCCTCGACCGGGGGCTCACCCCTCCACTTT
V: TRBV7-2; D: .; size: .; J: TRBJ2-3; CDR3: CASSLDSSTDTQYF; DNA: TGTGCCAGCAGCTTGGACTCCTCCACAGATACGCAGTATTTT